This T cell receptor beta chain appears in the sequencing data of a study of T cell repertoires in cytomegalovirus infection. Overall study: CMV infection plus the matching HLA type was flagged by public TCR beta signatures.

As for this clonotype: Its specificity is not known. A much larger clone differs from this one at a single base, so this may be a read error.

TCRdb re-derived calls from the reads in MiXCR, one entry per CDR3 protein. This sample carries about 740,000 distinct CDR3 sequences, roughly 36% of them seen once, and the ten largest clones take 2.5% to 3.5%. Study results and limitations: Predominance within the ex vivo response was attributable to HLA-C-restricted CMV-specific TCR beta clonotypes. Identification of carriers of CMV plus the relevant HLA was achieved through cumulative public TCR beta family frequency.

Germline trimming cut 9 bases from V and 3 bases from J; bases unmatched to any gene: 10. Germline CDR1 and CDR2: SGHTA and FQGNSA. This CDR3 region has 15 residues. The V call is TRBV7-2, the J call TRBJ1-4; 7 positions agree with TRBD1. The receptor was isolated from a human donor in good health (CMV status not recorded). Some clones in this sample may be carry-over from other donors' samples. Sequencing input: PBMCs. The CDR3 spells CARSLKTGSNEKLFF. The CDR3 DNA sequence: TGTGCCAGAAGCCTCAAGACAGGGTCTAATGAAAAACTGTTTTTT.